The clone carrying this T cell receptor (beta chain) has just a few counts. The antigen is undetermined. CDR1 is SGHTA and CDR2 is FQGNSA in the germline V gene. Trimming shortened V by 7 bases and J by 4 bases, and 16 bases separated the two germline ends. The CDR3 has 14 amino acids. The diagnostic basis comprised clinical symptoms, serum thyroxine and TRAb, thyroid ultrasound and orbital computed tomography. Sampled blood dates from first hyperthyroidism diagnosis, and it precedes any ophthalmopathy symptoms. Amplification of TCR beta CDR3 regions was performed using RNA transcripts as template. The HTBI primer set served for first-round RT-PCR of the TCR CDR3. One entry per CDR3 protein results from TCRdb running MiXCR on the multiplex PCR reads. The repertoire holds under 350,000 distinct CDR3 sequences, with 13% as singletons. This sample stems from a study of T cells in Graves' hyperthyroidism and ophthalmopathy. Broader study findings: Blood also held most thyroid clonotypes expanded beyond 0.001.

V and J are TRBV7-2 and TRBJ1-2; perhaps TRBD1 as D (5 bases). The receptor was isolated from a woman aged 30 to 39 with Graves' hyperthyroidism that later progressed to Graves' ophthalmopathy. Sample: blood. DNA of the CDR3: TGTGCCAGCACCCCCAGCGGGGGGGTCTATGGCTACACCTTC. The encoded protein is CASTPSGGVYGYTF.